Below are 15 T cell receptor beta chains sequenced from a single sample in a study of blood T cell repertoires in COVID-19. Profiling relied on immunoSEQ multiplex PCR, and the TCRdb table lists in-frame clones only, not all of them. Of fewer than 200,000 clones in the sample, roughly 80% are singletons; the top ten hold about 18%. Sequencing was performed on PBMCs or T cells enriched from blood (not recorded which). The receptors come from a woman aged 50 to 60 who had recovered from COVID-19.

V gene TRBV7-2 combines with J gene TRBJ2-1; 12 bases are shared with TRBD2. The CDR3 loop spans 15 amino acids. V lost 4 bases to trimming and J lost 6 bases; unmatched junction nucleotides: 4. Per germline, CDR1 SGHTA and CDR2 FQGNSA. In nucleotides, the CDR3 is TGTGCCAGCAGCTCCTCTAGCGGGAGGGGCAATGAGCAGTTCTTC. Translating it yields CASSSSSGRGNEQFF.

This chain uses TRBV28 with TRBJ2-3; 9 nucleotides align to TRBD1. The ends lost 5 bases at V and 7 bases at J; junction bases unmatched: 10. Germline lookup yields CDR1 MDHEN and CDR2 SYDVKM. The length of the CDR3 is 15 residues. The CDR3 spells CASSVPGQGNYTQYF. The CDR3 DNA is TGTGCCAGCAGTGTACCGGGACAGGGAAATTATACGCAGTATTTT.

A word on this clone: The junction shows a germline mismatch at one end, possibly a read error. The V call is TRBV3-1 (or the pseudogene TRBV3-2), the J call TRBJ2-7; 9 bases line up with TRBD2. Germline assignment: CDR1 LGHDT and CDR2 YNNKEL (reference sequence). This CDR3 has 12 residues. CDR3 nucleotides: TGTGCCAGCAGCCAAGTGGGGGGACTAGCACGGTTC. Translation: CASSQVGGLARF.

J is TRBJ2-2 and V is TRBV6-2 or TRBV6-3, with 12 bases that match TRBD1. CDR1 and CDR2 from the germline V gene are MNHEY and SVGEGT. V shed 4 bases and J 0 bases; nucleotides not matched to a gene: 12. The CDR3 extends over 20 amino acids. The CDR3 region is CASSFSRDRGQYSNTGELFF. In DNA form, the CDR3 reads TGTGCCAGCAGTTTCTCCCGGGACAGGGGGCAATACTCGAACACCGGGGAGCTGTTTTTT.

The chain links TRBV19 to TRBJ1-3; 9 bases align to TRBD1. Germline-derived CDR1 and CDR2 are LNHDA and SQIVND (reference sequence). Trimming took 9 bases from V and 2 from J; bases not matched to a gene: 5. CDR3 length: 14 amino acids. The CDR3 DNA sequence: TGTGCCAGCCACAGGGGGCAAACTGGAAACACCATATATTTT. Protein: CASHRGQTGNTIYF.

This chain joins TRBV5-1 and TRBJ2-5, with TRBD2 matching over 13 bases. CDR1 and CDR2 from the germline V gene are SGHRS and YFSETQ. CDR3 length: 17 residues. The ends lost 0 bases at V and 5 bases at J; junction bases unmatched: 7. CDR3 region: CASSLGRLAGGGETQYF. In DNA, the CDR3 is TGCGCCAGCAGCTTGGGGAGACTAGCGGGAGGTGGGGAGACCCAGTACTTC.

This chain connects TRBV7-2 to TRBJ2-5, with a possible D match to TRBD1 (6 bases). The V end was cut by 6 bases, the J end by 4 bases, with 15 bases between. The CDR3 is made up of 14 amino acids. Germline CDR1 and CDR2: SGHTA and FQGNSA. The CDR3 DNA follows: TGTGCCAGCAGACCCGACAGGTCCCGAGAGACCCAGTACTTC. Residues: CASRPDRSRETQYF.

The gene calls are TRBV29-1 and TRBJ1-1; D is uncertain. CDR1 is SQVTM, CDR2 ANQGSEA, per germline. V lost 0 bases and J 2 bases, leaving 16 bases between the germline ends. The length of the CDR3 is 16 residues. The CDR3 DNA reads TGCAGCGTTGAAGATTTTCGTAGCAAGTATAACACTGAAGCTTTCTTT. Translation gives CSVEDFRSKYNTEAFF. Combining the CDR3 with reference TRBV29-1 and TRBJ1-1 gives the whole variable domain SAVISQKPSRDICQRGTSLTIQCQVDSQVTMMFWYRQQPGQSLTLIATANQGSEATYESGFVIDKFPISRPNLTFSTLTVSNMSPEDSSIYLCSVEDFRSKYNTEAFFGQGTRLTVV.

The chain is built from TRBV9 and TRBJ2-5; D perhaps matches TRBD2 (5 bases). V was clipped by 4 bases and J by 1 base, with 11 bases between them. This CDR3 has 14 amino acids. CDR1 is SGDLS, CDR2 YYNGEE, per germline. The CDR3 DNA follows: TGTGCCAGCAGCTTCTCGAGCGGCCAAGAGACCCAGTACTTC. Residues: CASSFSSGQETQYF. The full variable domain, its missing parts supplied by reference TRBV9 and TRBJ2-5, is DSGVTQTPKHLITATGQRVTLRCSPRSGDLSVYWYQQSLDQGLQFLIQYYNGEERAKGNILERFSAQQFPDLHSELNLSSLELGDSALYFCASSFSSGQETQYFGPGTRLLVL.

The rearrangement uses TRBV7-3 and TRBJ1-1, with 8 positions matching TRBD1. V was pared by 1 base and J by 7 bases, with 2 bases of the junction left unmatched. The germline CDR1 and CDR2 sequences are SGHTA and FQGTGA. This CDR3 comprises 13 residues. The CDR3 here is CASSLIQGGEAFF. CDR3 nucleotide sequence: TGTGCCAGCAGCTTAATACAGGGGGGTGAAGCTTTCTTT.

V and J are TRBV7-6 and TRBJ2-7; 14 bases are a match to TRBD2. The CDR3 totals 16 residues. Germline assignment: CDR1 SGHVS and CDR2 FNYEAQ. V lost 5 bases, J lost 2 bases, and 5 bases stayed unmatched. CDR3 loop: CASSPTSGRATYEQYF. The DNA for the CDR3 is TGTGCCAGCAGCCCGACTAGCGGGAGGGCCACCTACGAGCAGTACTTC.

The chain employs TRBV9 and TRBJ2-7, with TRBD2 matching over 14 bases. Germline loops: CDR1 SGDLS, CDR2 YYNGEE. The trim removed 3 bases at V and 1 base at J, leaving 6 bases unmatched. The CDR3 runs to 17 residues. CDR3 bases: TGTGCCAGCAGCGGACTAGCGGGAGGGGCTAGTTCCTACGAGCAGTACTTC. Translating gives CASSGLAGGASSYEQYF.

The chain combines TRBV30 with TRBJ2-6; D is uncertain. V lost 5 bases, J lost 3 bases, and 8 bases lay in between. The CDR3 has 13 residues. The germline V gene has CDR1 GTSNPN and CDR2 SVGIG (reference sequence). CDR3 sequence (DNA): TGTGCCTGGGCTAGTGGTGGGGCCAACGTCCTGACTTTC. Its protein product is CAWASGGANVLTF. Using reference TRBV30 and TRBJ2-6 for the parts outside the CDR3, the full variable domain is SQTIHQWPATLVQPVGSPLSLECTVEGTSNPNLYWYRQAAGRGLQLLFYSVGIGQISSEVPQNLSASRPQDRQFILSSKKLLLSDSGFYLCAWASGGANVLTFGAGSRLTVL.

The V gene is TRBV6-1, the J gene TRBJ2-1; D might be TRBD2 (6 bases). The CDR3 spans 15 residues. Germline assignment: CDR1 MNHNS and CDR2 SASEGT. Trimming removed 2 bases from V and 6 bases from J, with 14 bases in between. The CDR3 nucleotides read TGTGCCAGCAGTGAACATGGGGGGACGGGCAATGAGCAGTTCTTC. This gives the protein CASSEHGGTGNEQFF.

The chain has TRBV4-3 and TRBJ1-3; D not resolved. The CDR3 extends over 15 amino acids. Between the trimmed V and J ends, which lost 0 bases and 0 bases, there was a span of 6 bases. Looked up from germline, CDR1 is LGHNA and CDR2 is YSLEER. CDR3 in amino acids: CASSQDDNSGNTIYF. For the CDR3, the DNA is TGCGCCAGCAGCCAAGATGACAACTCTGGAAACACCATATATTTT.